This T cell receptor (beta chain) was captured by sequencing in a study of metastatic and nonmetastatic thyroid tumors. The study, taken as a whole, reports: Reportedly, malignant thyroid tumors had significantly higher TCR beta diversity than benign nodules, in blood and tumor.

As processed by the authors: Building a distant-metastasis classifier for papillary thyroid cancer drew on CDR3 differences across clinicopathological groups. TCRdb recomputed clones from the PCR reads via MiXCR. The V and J calls were determined by TCRdb, not by the authors. Altogether about 40,000 clones are present, approximately 12% being singletons, with the ten largest covering approximately 9.5%. Germline CDR1 reads KGHSH; CDR2 reads LQKENI. The CDR3 consists of 12 residues. The V end was cut by 4 bases, the J end by 7 bases, with 8 bases between. Thyroid surgery had not been preceded by any treatment in any patient. In its sample, this clone was seen many times. Its antigen is as yet unknown.

The V gene is TRBV18, the J gene TRBJ2-1; a possible D gene is TRBD1 (5 bases). The sequencing sample was made of blood. The clonotype comes from a female donor with papillary thyroid cancer or a benign thyroid nodule (not recorded which). Some clones in this sample may be carry-over from other donors' samples. CDR3 residues: CASSQQENEQFF. CDR3 bases: TGTGCCAGCTCACAACAGGAGAATGAGCAGTTCTTC. Filled out from reference TRBV18 and TRBJ2-1, the complete variable domain reads NAGVMQNPRHLVRRRGQEARLRCSPMKGHSHVYWYRQLPEEGLKFMVYLQKENIIDESGMPKERFSAEFPKEGPSILRIQQVVRGDSAAYFCASSQQENEQFFGPGTRLTVL.